These 2 T cell receptor beta chains were all obtained from the same sample, sequenced in a study of blood T cell repertoires in COVID-19. Sequencing was performed with immunoSEQ multiplex PCR; in TCRdb, only in-frame clones are kept and a portion is missing. The table records roughly 140,000 clones, around 91% of them present only once. The sample taken for sequencing was peripheral blood. All receptors derive from a woman aged 40 to 55 with acute or convalescent COVID-19.

V is TRBV9 and J is TRBJ2-3; D is perhaps TRBD2 (6 bases). CDR1 and CDR2 from the germline V gene are SGDLS and YYNGEE. Trimming removed 4 bases from V and 3 bases from J, with 18 bases in between. This CDR3 is built from 16 residues. In DNA, the CDR3 is TGTGCCAGCAGCCCTCTGGGCGGGATTGGTACAGATACGCAGTATTTT. This codes for CASSPLGGIGTDTQYF.

The gene calls are TRBV7-3 and TRBJ2-6; perhaps TRBD1 as D (5 bases). This CDR3 region has 15 residues. With 6 bases removed from V and 3 bases from J, the gap between germline ends came to 12 bases. CDR1 and CDR2 (germline): SGHTA, FQGTGA. CDR3 sequence: CASSRQGVGANVLTF. In DNA form, the CDR3 reads TGTGCCAGCAGTAGGCAGGGCGTTGGGGCCAACGTCCTGACTTTC.